The 10 T cell receptor beta chains below all came from one sample that was sequenced in a study of beta chain features in type 1 diabetes. The authors reverse transcribed all of the isolated RNA, so sequencing captured expressed TCRB transcripts. The method was immunoSEQ multiplex PCR; TCRdb's version includes in-frame clones alone and lacks a portion of them. The repertoire holds 200,000 to 250,000 clones, with 68% as singletons. Input material: naive CD4+ T cells from blood. The source is a man aged 25-40 years in good health.

This rearrangement joins TRBV29-1 to TRBJ2-5; TRBD1 is a possible D gene (5 bases). There are 12 residues in the CDR3. The V end lost 6 bases, the J end lost 1 base, and 9 bases lay between the germline ends. CDR1 is SQVTM and CDR2 is ANQGSEA in the germline V gene. CDR3 loop: CSVGRPQETQYF. In DNA, the CDR3 is TGCAGCGTGGGGCGGCCCCAAGAGACCCAGTACTTC.

V gene TRBV7-2 combines with J gene TRBJ1-1, with D unclear. Trimming shortened V by 3 bases and J by 6 bases, and 11 bases separated the two germline ends. CDR1 and CDR2 (germline): SGHTA, FQGNSA. The CDR3 sequence is 13 residues long. The CDR3 DNA sequence: TGTGCCAGCAGCTTCAAAGGGATTCCTGAAGCTTTCTTT. It translates to CASSFKGIPEAFF.

In this sample, this clone turned up a few times. The chain is built from TRBV7-2 and TRBJ2-1; the match to TRBD1 covers 7 bases. There are 14 residues in the CDR3. V shed 5 bases and J 4 bases; nucleotides not matched to a gene: 5. CDR1 and CDR2 (germline): SGHTA, FQGNSA. Here the CDR3 DNA reads TGTGCCAGCAGCCAAGGGACAGAGTACAATGAGCAGTTCTTC. Protein product: CASSQGTEYNEQFF.

This clone turned up a few times. This chain joins TRBV30 and TRBJ2-3; D is ambiguous. There are 12 residues in the CDR3. Deletions cut 3 bases from V and 4 bases from J, with 8 bases between. Germline CDR1 GTSNPN, CDR2 SVGIG (reference sequence). The CDR3 DNA is TGTGCCTGGAGGTCCGGCGCAGATACGCAGTATTTT. Translated, it gives CAWRSGADTQYF.

This chain links TRBV10-2 with TRBJ2-3; 9 nucleotides match TRBD2. The length of the CDR3 is 15 residues. V dropped 4 bases and J dropped 2; count of bases not matched to a gene: 4. Germline CDR1 and CDR2: WSHSY and SAAADI. CDR3 sequence: CASSGLAGATDTQYF. CDR3 bases: TGCGCCAGCAGTGGATTAGCGGGAGCCACAGATACGCAGTATTTT.

This chain links TRBV29-1 with TRBJ2-7; D not certain. The CDR3 sequence is 11 residues long. V lost 6 bases, J lost 6 bases, and 12 bases lay in between. The germline CDR1 and CDR2 sequences are SQVTM and ANQGSEA. In DNA form, the CDR3 reads TGCAGCGTCATCACGGTGGGCGAGCAGTACTTC. Amino acids: CSVITVGEQYF.

This clone has more than one count but fewer than ten. V usage is TRBV5-6 and J usage is TRBJ2-6, with TRBD2 as a possible D gene (6 bases). Trimming removed 1 base from V and 6 bases from J, with 11 bases in between. CDR1 SGHDT and CDR2 YYEEEE come from the germline V gene. The CDR3 sequence is 15 residues long. In DNA, the CDR3 is TGTGCCAGCAGCTTGAGGGGACTCGAGGCCAACGTCCTGACTTTC. Protein sequence: CASSLRGLEANVLTF.

This chain joins TRBV6-1 and TRBJ2-1, with TRBD2 matching over 10 bases. Germline CDR1 and CDR2: MNHNS and SASEGT. J was trimmed by 5 bases and V by 10 bases; bases with no gene match: 11. The CDR3 runs 15 residues. For the CDR3, the DNA is TGTGCCACCTATCTAGCGGGAGTGGGAGACAATGAGCAGTTCTTC. Protein: CATYLAGVGDNEQFF.

The V gene is TRBV15, the J gene TRBJ2-3; D gene uncertain. The CDR3 is made up of 15 amino acids. Germline CDR1 is LNHNV and CDR2 is YYDKDF (reference sequence). Trimming left V 0 bases short and J 2 bases short, with 9 bases between. The CDR3 bases are TGTGCCACCAGCAGAGAGAAGCGAGTCACAGATACGCAGTATTTT. Translated: CATSREKRVTDTQYF.

This clone was seen just once. This chain links TRBV30 with TRBJ2-7; 8 bases are a match to TRBD2. The ends lost 2 bases at V and 0 bases at J; junction bases unmatched: 6. The CDR3 is 15 residues long. The V gene's germline CDR1 is GTSNPN and CDR2 SVGIG (reference sequence). The CDR3 DNA follows: TGTGCCTGGAGTTTAGGGGGGACTAGCTCCTACGAGCAGTACTTC. Amino acid sequence: CAWSLGGTSSYEQYF.